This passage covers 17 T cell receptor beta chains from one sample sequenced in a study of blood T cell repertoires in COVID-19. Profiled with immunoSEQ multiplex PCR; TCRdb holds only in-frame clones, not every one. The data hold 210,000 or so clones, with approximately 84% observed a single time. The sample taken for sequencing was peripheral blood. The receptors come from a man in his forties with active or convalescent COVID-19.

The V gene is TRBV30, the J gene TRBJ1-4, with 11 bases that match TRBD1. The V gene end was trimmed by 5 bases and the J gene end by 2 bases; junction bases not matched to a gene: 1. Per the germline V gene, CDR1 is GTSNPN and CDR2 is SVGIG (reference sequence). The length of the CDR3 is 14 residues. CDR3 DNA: TGTGCCTGGGGACAGGGGGCGACTAATGAAAAACTGTTTTTT. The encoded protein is CAWGQGATNEKLFF.

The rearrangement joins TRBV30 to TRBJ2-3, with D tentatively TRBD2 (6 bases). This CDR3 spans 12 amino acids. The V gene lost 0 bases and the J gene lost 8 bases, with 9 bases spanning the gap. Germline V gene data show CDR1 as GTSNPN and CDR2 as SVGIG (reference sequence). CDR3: CAWSVLGGTQYF. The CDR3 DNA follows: TGTGCCTGGAGTGTACTGGGAGGTACGCAGTATTTT.

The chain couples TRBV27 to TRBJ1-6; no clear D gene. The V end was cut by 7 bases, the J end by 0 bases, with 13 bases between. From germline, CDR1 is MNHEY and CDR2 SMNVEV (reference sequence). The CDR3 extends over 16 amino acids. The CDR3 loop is CASNPVGSSYNSPLHF. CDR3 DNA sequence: TGTGCCAGCAACCCGGTCGGGAGCTCCTATAATTCACCCCTCCACTTT.

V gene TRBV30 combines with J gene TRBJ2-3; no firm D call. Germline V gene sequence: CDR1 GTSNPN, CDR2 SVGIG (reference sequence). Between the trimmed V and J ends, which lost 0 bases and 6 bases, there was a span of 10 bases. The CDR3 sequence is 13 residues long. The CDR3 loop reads CAWSVILHDTQYF. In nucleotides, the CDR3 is TGTGCCTGGAGTGTAATACTACACGATACGCAGTATTTT.

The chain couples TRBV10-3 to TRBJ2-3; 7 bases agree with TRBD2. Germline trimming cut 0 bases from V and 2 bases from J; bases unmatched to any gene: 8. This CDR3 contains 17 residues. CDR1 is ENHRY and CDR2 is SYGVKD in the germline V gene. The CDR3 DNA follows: TGTGCCATCAGTGAGTCCTCTTCGGGACTAACCACAGATACGCAGTATTTT. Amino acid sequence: CAISESSSGLTTDTQYF.

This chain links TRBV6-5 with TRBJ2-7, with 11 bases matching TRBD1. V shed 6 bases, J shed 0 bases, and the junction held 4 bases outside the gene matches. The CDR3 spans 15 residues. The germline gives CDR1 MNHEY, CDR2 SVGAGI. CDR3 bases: TGTGCCAGCAGCGGGACAGGGGGTCTCTCCTACGAGCAGTACTTC. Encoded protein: CASSGTGGLSYEQYF.

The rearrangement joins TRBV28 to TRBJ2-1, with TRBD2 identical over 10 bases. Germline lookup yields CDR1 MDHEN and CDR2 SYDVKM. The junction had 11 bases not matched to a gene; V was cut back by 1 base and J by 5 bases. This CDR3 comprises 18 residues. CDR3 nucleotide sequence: TGTGCCAGCAGTTTATTAACTAGCGGGACCGCGTTTAACAATGAGCAGTTCTTC. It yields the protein CASSLLTSGTAFNNEQFF. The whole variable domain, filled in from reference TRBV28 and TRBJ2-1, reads DVKVTQSSRYLVKRTGEKVFLECVQDMDHENMFWYRQDPGLGLRLIYFSYDVKMKEKGDIPEGYSVSREKKERFSLILESASTNQTSMYLCASSLLTSGTAFNNEQFFGPGTRLTVL.

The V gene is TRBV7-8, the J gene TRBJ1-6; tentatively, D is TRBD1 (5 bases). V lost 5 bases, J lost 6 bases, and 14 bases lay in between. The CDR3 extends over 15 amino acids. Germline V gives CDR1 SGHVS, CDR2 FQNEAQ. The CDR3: CASSARQGGNSPLHF. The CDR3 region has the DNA TGTGCCAGCAGCGCCAGGCAGGGAGGTAATTCACCCCTCCACTTT.

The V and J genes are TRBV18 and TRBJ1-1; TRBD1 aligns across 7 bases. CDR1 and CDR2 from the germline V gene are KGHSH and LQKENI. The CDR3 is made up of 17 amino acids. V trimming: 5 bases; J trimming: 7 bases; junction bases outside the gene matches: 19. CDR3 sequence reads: CASSLPFTGTEQLEAFF. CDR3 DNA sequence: TGTGCCAGCTCATTACCTTTCACTGGGACAGAACAACTTGAAGCTTTCTTT.

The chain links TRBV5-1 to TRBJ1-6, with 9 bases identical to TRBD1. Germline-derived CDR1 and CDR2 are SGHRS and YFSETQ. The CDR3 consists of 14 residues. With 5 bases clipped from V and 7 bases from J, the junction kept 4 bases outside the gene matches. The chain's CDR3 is CASRTGGPNSPLHF. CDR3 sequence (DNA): TGCGCCAGCAGGACAGGGGGGCCGAATTCACCCCTCCACTTT.

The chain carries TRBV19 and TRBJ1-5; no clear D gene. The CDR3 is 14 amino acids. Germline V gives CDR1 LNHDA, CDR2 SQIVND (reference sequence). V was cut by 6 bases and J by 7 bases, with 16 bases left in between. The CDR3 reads CASRYARSQQPQHF. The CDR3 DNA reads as TGTGCCAGTAGATATGCCAGGTCCCAACAGCCCCAGCATTTT.

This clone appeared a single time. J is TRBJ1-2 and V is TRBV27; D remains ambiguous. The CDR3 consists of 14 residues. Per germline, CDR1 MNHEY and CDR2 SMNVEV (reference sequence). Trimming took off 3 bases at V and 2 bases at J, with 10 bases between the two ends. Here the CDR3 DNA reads TGTGCCAGCAGTTTGGTGGCAGGCAACTATGGCTACACCTTC. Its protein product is CASSLVAGNYGYTF.

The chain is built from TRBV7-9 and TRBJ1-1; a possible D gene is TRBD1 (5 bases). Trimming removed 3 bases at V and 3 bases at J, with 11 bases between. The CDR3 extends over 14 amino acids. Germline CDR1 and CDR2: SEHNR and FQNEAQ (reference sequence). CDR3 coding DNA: TGTGCCAGCAGCTTCCAGGGTGTTTACACTGAAGCTTTCTTT. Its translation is CASSFQGVYTEAFF.

In DNA form, the CDR3 reads TGTGCCAGCAGCCTGGACAACCGACGTCCCTACGAGCAGTACTTC. Amino acids: CASSLDNRRPYEQYF. The chain is built from TRBV2 and TRBJ2-7; D perhaps matches TRBD1 (5 bases). The length of the CDR3 is 15 residues. The germline V gene has CDR1 SNHLY and CDR2 FYNNEI. With 6 bases removed from V and 2 bases from J, the gap between germline ends came to 17 bases. Full variable domain (remainder filled in from reference TRBV2 and TRBJ2-7): EPEVTQTPSHQVTQMGQEVILRCVPISNHLYFYWYRQILGQKVEFLVSFYNNEISEKSEIFDDQFSVERPDGSNFTLKIRSTKLEDSAMYFCASSLDNRRPYEQYFGPGTRLTVT.

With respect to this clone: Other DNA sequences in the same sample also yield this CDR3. CDR3 sequence reads: CASRPTGNYGYTF. The CDR3 nucleotides are TGCGCCAGCCGCCCGACAGGGAACTATGGCTACACCTTC. The V and J genes are TRBV5-1 and TRBJ1-2; 7 bases agree with TRBD1. The CDR3 consists of 13 residues. Trimming took 7 bases from V and 2 from J; bases not matched to a gene: 5. CDR1 SGHRS and CDR2 YFSETQ come from the germline V gene. Using reference TRBV5-1 and TRBJ1-2 for the parts outside the CDR3, the full variable domain is KAGVTQTPRYLIKTRGQQVTLSCSPISGHRSVSWYQQTPGQGLQFLFEYFSETQRNKGNFPGRFSGRQFSNSRSEMNVSTLELGDSALYLCASRPTGNYGYTFGSGTRLTVV.

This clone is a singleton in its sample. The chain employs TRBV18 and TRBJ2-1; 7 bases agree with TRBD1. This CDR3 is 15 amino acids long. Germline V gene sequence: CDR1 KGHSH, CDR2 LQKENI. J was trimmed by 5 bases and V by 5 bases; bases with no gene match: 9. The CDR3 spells CASSAPGGADNEQFF. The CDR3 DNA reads TGTGCCAGCTCAGCCCCAGGGGGTGCGGACAATGAGCAGTTCTTC.

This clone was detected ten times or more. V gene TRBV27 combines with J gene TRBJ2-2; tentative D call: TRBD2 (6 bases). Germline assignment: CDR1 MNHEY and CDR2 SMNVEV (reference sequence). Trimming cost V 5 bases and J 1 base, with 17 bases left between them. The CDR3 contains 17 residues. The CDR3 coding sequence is TGTGCCAGCAGTCCCATGCCCCAAGCGGGGAACACCGGGGAGCTGTTTTTT. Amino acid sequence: CASSPMPQAGNTGELFF.